This T cell receptor (beta chain) was sequenced for a study of cytomegalovirus exposure and HLA in healthy donors. Study as a whole: From about 180 million T cells, an earlier analysis saw approximately 120 million unique TCR beta sequences.

There are 14 residues in the CDR3. The germline V gene has CDR1 SGHDN and CDR2 FVKESK. The V and J ends lost 7 bases and 10 bases, in that order; junction bases with no gene match: 7. Use of 60 Vbeta and 13 Jbeta primers characterized the PCR. The method was immunoSEQ multiplex PCR; TCRdb's version includes in-frame clones alone and lacks a portion of them. The sample records some 130,000 clones, about 80% being singletons. The TCR originated in a man aged 35 to 55 in good health and CMV-seropositive. The sequencing sample was made of PBMCs. The rearrangement uses TRBV14 and TRBJ1-6, with TRBD1 matching 10 bases. CDR3 residues: CASTRQGANSPLHF. CDR3 DNA: TGTGCCAGCACCCGACAGGGGGCCAACTCACCCCTCCACTTT.